These 22 T cell receptor beta chains share one sample of origin, sequenced in a study of Graves' ophthalmopathy and Graves' hyperthyroidism. Amplification of TCR beta CDR3 regions used RNA transcripts. First-round RT-PCR with HTBI primers preceded a second-round multiplex PCR. TCRdb re-called the multiplex PCR reads with MiXCR, one entry per CDR3 protein. Of 350,000 to 400,000 distinct CDR3 sequences detected, around 19% appear once; the ten largest clones hold 1.6%. What was sequenced was peripheral blood. Receptor source: a woman in her late teens or twenties with Graves' ophthalmopathy.

This clonotype was recorded at least ten times. The CDR3 loop is CASLSVAPNTEAFF. The CDR3 coding sequence is TGTGCCAGTCTGTCGGTCGCTCCGAACACTGAAGCTTTCTTT. V usage is TRBV12-3 or TRBV12-4 and J usage is TRBJ1-1; D gene ambiguous. V lost 9 bases and J 1 base, leaving 15 bases between the germline ends. CDR3 length: 14 residues.

This clonotype was found many times. The chain links TRBV11-2 to TRBJ2-7; weak D call: TRBD2 (5 bases). The germline gives CDR1 SGHAT, CDR2 FQNNGV. The CDR3 covers 15 residues. V lost 2 bases to trimming and J lost 4 bases, with 15 bases between them. The CDR3 coding sequence is TGTGCCAGCAGCTTATTAAAAGGTCGACTATACGAGCAGTACTTC. Protein product: CASSLLKGRLYEQYF.

This clonotype was seen ten or more times. The V call is TRBV19, the J call TRBJ2-5, with D possibly TRBD2 on 6 matching bases. Between the trimmed V and J ends, which lost 6 bases and 5 bases, there was a span of 16 bases. This CDR3 has 14 amino acids. In germline, CDR1 is LNHDA, CDR2 SQIVND (reference sequence). CDR3 residues: CASRGGSLGETQYF. In DNA, the CDR3 is TGTGCCAGTAGGGGAGGCAGCCTTGGGGAGACCCAGTACTTC.

J is TRBJ1-6 and V is TRBV12-3 or TRBV12-4; 7 nucleotides align to TRBD1. V dropped 6 bases and J dropped 8; count of bases not matched to a gene: 7. This CDR3 has 14 residues. The DNA for the CDR3 is TGTGCCAGCAGACAGGGGATGGTGGATTCACCCCTCCACTTT. Protein sequence: CASRQGMVDSPLHF.

The rearrangement links TRBV15 to TRBJ2-7; D remains ambiguous. The V end lost 6 bases, the J end lost 0 bases, and 15 bases lay between the germline ends. Germline loops: CDR1 LNHNV, CDR2 YYDKDF (reference sequence). The CDR3 has 15 residues. The CDR3 spells CATRARTGYSYEQYF. The CDR3 DNA sequence: TGTGCCACCAGGGCTAGAACCGGATACTCCTACGAGCAGTACTTC.

This clonotype occurred many times. The chain carries TRBV12-3 or TRBV12-4 and TRBJ2-7; 12 nucleotides match TRBD2. The V segment lost 5 bases and the J segment 2 bases; nucleotides outside the gene matches: 7. This CDR3 contains 16 residues. The CDR3 loop is CASSPRLAGATYEQYF. DNA for the CDR3: TGTGCCAGCAGTCCTAGACTAGCGGGGGCTACCTACGAGCAGTACTTC.

This clonotype was recorded many times. This rearrangement joins TRBV27 to TRBJ2-2; unclear D gene. This CDR3 has 12 amino acids. V lost 6 bases and J 7 bases, leaving 9 bases between the germline ends. The germline V gene has CDR1 MNHEY and CDR2 SMNVEV (reference sequence). The DNA of the CDR3 is TGTGCCAGCAGGGTGGCATACGGGGAGCTGTTTTTT. Its translation is CASRVAYGELFF.

This clonotype was found many times. CDR3 sequence reads: CASTSGQGNEQYF. As DNA, the CDR3 is TGTGCCAGCACCTCCGGACAGGGGAACGAGCAGTACTTC. V is TRBV7-9 and J is TRBJ2-7, with 9 bases fitting TRBD1. J gave up 5 bases and V 7 bases, and 6 bases lay outside the gene matches. The CDR3 loop spans 13 amino acids. Germline V CDR1 and CDR2: SEHNR, FQNEAQ (reference sequence).

This clonotype was observed many times. The V gene is TRBV20-1, the J gene TRBJ2-5, with D unclear. The CDR3 has 16 residues. V lost 3 bases, J lost 0 bases, and 17 bases lay in between. Germline-derived CDR1 and CDR2 are DFQATT and SNEGSKA (reference sequence). The CDR3 reads CSASPTGGAYQETQYF. DNA for the CDR3: TGCAGTGCTAGCCCCACCGGCGGAGCGTACCAAGAGACCCAGTACTTC.

The J gene is TRBJ2-7, the V gene TRBV6-2 or TRBV6-3; D remains ambiguous. Germline-derived CDR1 and CDR2 are MNHEY and SVGEGT. This CDR3 spans 14 amino acids. V dropped 2 bases and J dropped 7 bases, with 15 bases sitting between them. CDR3 nucleotides: TGTGCCAGCAGTTACCTCGGGTCCTTGGAGGAGCAGTACTTC. Translated: CASSYLGSLEEQYF.

In its sample, this clonotype was seen many times. V gene TRBV24-1 combines with J gene TRBJ1-1; possible D gene TRBD1, 5 bases. The CDR3 is 13 amino acids. Germline-derived CDR1 and CDR2 are KGHDR and SFDVKD. V lost 5 bases and J 1 base, leaving 7 bases between the germline ends. This chain's CDR3 is CATSGGRNTEAFF. The CDR3 DNA reads TGTGCCACCAGTGGGGGCAGGAACACTGAAGCTTTCTTT.

CDR3 sequence: CASSPHYSDQETQYF. The CDR3 nucleotides read TGTGCCAGCAGCCCCCACTATTCGGATCAAGAGACCCAGTACTTC. The rearrangement uses TRBV6-2 or TRBV6-3 and TRBJ2-5; D is undetermined. The V and J ends lost 6 bases and 2 bases respectively, with 16 bases between them. The CDR3 spans 15 residues. In germline, CDR1 is MNHEY, CDR2 SVGEGT.

This clonotype was recorded at least ten times. The V call is TRBV7-2, the J call TRBJ1-6, with D tentatively TRBD1 (5 bases). Trimming cost V 8 bases and J 4 bases, with 15 bases left between them. Germline CDR1 and CDR2: SGHTA and FQGNSA. There are 15 residues in the CDR3. The CDR3 bases are TGTGCCAGCGGCAGTCCCGCAGGGTATAATTCACCCCTCCACTTT. Encoded protein: CASGSPAGYNSPLHF. The whole variable domain, remainder taken from reference TRBV7-2 and TRBJ1-6, is GAGVSQSPSNKVTEKGKDVELRCDPISGHTALYWYRQSLGQGLEFLIYFQGNSAPDKSGLPSDRFSAERTGGSVSTLTIQRTQQEDSAVYLCASGSPAGYNSPLHFGNGTRLTVT.

This clonotype has at least ten counts. Just one base apart from a much larger clone, this may be a read error. Likely a read error: the CDR3 ends without its conserved phenylalanine or tryptophan. J is TRBJ2-7 and V is TRBV6-2 or TRBV6-3; the match to TRBD1 covers 8 bases. The J segment lost 1 base and the V segment lost 5 bases, leaving 7 bases of the junction unmatched. The CDR3 runs 15 residues. Looked up from germline, CDR1 is MNHEY and CDR2 is SVGEGT. The CDR3 loop reads CASSLTGTGSYEQYS. Written as DNA, the CDR3 is TGTGCCAGCAGTCTAACCGGGACAGGATCCTACGAGCAGTACTCC.

This clonotype was observed once. The CDR3 reads CASSGRDRSQETQYF. The CDR3 DNA follows: TGTGCCAGCAGTGGCCGGGACCGATCCCAAGAGACCCAGTACTTC. The chain has TRBV2 and TRBJ2-5, with D perhaps given as TRBD1 or TRBD2 (5 bases each). This CDR3 has 15 amino acids. Germline V gene sequence: CDR1 SNHLY, CDR2 FYNNEI. Trimming shortened V by 4 bases and J by 1 base, and 13 bases separated the two germline ends.

The chain employs TRBV14 and TRBJ1-1, with D perhaps TRBD1 (5 bases). The V and J ends lost 0 bases and 6 bases respectively, with 14 bases between them. This CDR3 contains 15 residues. Germline V gene sequence: CDR1 SGHDN, CDR2 FVKESK. The CDR3 loop is CASSQEYRARAEAFF. In DNA form, the CDR3 reads TGTGCCAGCAGCCAAGAATATCGGGCCAGGGCTGAAGCTTTCTTT.

The chain is built from TRBV4-2 and TRBJ2-5, with 7 positions matching TRBD2. This CDR3 comprises 23 residues. V lost 4 bases, J lost 10 bases, and 39 bases stayed unmatched. Germline lookup yields CDR1 LGHNA and CDR2 YNFKEQ. CDR3 sequence reads: CASSPQAWTAQTGPGGRGEIQYF. The CDR3 bases are TGTGCCAGCAGCCCCCAGGCCTGGACTGCGCAAACTGGGCCGGGGGGTAGGGGCGAAATCCAGTACTTC.

This clonotype occurred a few times. V usage is TRBV12-3 or TRBV12-4 and J usage is TRBJ1-2; possibly TRBD1 for D (6 bases). The V gene lost 6 bases and the J gene lost 8 bases, with 19 bases spanning the gap. The CDR3 is 14 residues long. The CDR3 coding sequence is TGTGCCAGCAGAGGAGGGGGAGACTCAGGCGGCTACACCTTC. This encodes CASRGGGDSGGYTF.

The chain joins TRBV6-1 to TRBJ2-5, with D unresolved. The V end was cut by 6 bases, the J end by 5 bases, with 19 bases between. The germline gives CDR1 MNHNS, CDR2 SASEGT. This CDR3 spans 15 amino acids. This CDR3 reads CASRKDLFGRETQYF. Written as DNA, the CDR3 is TGTGCCAGCAGAAAAGACCTATTTGGGCGGGAGACCCAGTACTTC.

This chain joins TRBV12-3 or TRBV12-4 and TRBJ2-5; D might be TRBD2 (7 bases). V gave up 5 bases and J gave up 5 bases, with 18 bases separating them. The CDR3 is made up of 15 amino acids. CDR3 loop: CASSLKGEGEETQYF. The DNA for the CDR3 is TGTGCCAGCAGTCTAAAGGGGGAGGGTGAGGAGACCCAGTACTTC.

This clonotype was counted at least ten times. J is TRBJ2-7 and V is TRBV6-2 or TRBV6-3; 15 nucleotides align to TRBD2. This CDR3 spans 14 amino acids. The junction had 7 bases not matched to a gene; V was cut back by 6 bases and J by 10 bases. Germline CDR1 is MNHEY and CDR2 is SVGEGT. The CDR3 sequence: CASRGTSGGLSQYF. As DNA, the CDR3 is TGTGCCAGCAGAGGGACTAGCGGGGGGCTGTCCCAGTACTTC.

The V call is TRBV5-1, the J call TRBJ2-7, with D possibly TRBD1 on 6 matching bases. CDR1 and CDR2 (germline): SGHRS, YFSETQ. V was shortened by 4 bases and J by 4 bases, with 18 bases between the two germline ends. The CDR3 has 15 amino acids. The CDR3 region has the DNA TGCGCCAGCAGCCCAGAGGGGGACGGAGAGTACGAGCAGTACTTC. Residues: CASSPEGDGEYEQYF.